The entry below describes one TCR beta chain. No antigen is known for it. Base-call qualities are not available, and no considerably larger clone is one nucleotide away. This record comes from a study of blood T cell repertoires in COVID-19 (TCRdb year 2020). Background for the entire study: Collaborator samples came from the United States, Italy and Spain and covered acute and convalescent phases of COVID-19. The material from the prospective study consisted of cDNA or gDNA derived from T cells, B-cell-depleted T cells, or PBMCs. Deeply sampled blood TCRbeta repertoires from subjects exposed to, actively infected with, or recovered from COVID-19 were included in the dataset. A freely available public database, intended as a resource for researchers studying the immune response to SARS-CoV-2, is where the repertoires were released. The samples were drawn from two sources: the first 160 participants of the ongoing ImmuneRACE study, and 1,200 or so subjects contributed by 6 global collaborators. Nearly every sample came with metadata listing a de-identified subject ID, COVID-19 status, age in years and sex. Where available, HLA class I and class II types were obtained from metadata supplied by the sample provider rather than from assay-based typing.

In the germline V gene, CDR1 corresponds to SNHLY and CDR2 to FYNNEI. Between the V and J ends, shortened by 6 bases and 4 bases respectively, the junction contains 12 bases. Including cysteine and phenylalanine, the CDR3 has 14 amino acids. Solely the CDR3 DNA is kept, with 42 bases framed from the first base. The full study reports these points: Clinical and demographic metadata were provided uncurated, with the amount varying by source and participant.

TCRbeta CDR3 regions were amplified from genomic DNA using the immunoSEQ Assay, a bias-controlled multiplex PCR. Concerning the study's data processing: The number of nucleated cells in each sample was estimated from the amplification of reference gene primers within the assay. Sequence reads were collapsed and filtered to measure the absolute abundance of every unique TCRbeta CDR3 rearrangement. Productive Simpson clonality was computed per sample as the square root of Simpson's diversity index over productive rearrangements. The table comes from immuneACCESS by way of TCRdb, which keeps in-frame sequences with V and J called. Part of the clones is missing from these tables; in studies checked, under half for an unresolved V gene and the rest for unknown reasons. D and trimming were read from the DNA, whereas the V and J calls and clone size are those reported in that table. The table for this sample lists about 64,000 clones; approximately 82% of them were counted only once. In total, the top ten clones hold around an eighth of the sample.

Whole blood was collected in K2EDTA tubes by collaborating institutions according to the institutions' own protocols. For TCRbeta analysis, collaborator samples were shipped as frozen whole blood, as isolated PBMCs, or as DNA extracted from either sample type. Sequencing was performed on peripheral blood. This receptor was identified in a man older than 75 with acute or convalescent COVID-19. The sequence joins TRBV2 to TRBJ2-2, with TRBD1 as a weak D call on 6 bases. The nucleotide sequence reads TGTGCCAGCAGGAGGGGACACCCCACCGGGGAGCTGTTTTTT. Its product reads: CASRRGHPTGELFF. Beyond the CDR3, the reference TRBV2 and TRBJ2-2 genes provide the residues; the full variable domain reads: EPEVTQTPSHQVTQMGQEVILRCVPISNHLYFYWYRQILGQKVEFLVSFYNNEISEKSEIFDDQFSVERPDGSNFTLKIRSTKLEDSAMYFCASRRGHPTGELFFGEGSRLTVL.